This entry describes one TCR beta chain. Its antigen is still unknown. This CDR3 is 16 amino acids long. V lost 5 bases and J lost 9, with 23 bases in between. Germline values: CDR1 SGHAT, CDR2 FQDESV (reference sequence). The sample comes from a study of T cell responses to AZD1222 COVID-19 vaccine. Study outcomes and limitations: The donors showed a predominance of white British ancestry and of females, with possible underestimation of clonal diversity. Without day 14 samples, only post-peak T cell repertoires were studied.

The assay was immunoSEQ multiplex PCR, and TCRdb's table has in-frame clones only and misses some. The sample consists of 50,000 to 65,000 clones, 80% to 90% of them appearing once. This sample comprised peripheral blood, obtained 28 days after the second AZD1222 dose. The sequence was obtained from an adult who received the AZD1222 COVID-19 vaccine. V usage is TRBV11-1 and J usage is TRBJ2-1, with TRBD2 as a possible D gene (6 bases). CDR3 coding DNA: TGTGCCAGCAGCCCACCCACGGGGCGGGACTGGGGTGAGCAGTTCTTC. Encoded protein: CASSPPTGRDWGEQFF.